The T cell receptor beta chain under discussion was sequenced for a study of blood T cell repertoires in COVID-19. The overall study: From T cells, B-cell-depleted T cells, or PBMCs came the material, which was cDNA or gDNA.

Clones were read by immunoSEQ multiplex PCR, and TCRdb kept only the in-frame ones, dropping some. Among approximately 120,000 clones listed, roughly 83% were seen once. This clone was recorded once. The germline V and J ends were trimmed by 0 bases and 7 bases, with 7 bases remaining between them. The germline gives CDR1 KGHSH, CDR2 LQKENI. The CDR3 runs 12 residues. Sequencing was done on a sample of peripheral blood. V usage is TRBV18 and J usage is TRBJ2-7, with D maybe TRBD2 (6 bases). The clonotype was recovered from a woman aged 55-69 years with acute or convalescent COVID-19. CDR3 DNA: TGTGCCAGCTCACCACCGCTAGCGGAGCAGTACTTC. This sequence encodes CASSPPLAEQYF.